Listed below are T cell receptor beta chains from one sample, sequenced in a study of long-term antiretroviral therapy in people with HIV. Libraries were prepared by immunoSEQ multiplex PCR; TCRdb keeps only in-frame clonotypes and omits some of them. The sample contains some 48,000 clones, around 80% of which appear only once. The sample was unsorted PBMCs, taken 0.8 years after starting antiretroviral therapy. Every receptor here comes from a woman between 18 and 29 years old with HIV. CDR3s include the opening cysteine and the closing phenylalanine or tryptophan. The order of the fields is V gene, D gene, J gene, CDR3 length, clone size, CDR3 protein, CDR3 DNA. D genes are given only for firm matches. Clone size is stated in some rows and not others, as once, few, many or a class when expanded.

>TRBV11-2|NA|TRBJ1-2|14|NA
CASSSGRGLDGYTF
TGTGCCAGCAGCTCTGGCCGGGGCCTAGATGGCTACACCTTC
>TRBV6-1|NA|TRBJ1-1|12|NA
CASRAGGTEAFF
TGTGCCAGTAGGGCTGGGGGCACTGAAGCTTTCTTT
>TRBV7-6|NA|TRBJ1-1|13|NA
CASSSATNTEAFF
TGTGCCAGCAGCTCCGCAACGAACACTGAAGCTTTCTTT
>TRBV7-6|NA|TRBJ2-2|16|NA
CASSLVSRGGTGELFF
TGTGCCAGCAGCTTAGTCTCCAGGGGAGGGACCGGGGAGCTGTTTTTT
>TRBV4-3|NA|TRBJ2-5|14|NA
CASSQENFQETQYF
TGCGCCAGCAGCCAAGAAAACTTCCAAGAGACCCAGTACTTC
>TRBV11-2|NA|TRBJ2-4|16|NA
CASSLTTAGAKNIQYF
TGTGCCAGCAGCCTCACTACCGCTGGGGCCAAAAACATTCAGTACTTC
>TRBV29-1|TRBD1|TRBJ1-2|14|few
CSVGPRQGDYGYTF
TGCAGCGTTGGTCCGAGACAGGGGGACTATGGCTACACCTTC
>TRBV6-5|NA|TRBJ1-2|16|NA
CASSYFQGRANYGYTF
TGTGCCAGCAGTTACTTTCAGGGGAGAGCTAACTATGGCTACACCTTC
>TRBV19|TRBD2|TRBJ2-5|16|once
CASPLWDYSTQETQYF
TGTGCCAGCCCCCTTTGGGACTATAGCACCCAAGAGACCCAGTACTTC
>TRBV28|NA|TRBJ1-1|13|NA
CASSLDDISEAFF
TGTGCCAGCAGTTTAGATGACATTTCTGAAGCTTTCTTT
>TRBV9|NA|TRBJ2-7|14|NA
CASSAPGIRDEQYF
TGTGCCAGCAGCGCCCCAGGGATTCGGGACGAGCAGTACTTC
>TRBV7-8|NA|TRBJ1-5|19|NA
CASSLARSFEPYSNQPQHF
TGTGCCAGCAGCTTAGCGAGGAGTTTTGAGCCTTATAGCAATCAGCCCCAGCATTTT
>TRBV25-1|NA|TRBJ1-4|16|NA
CASSELGGRKYKKLFF
TGTGCCAGCAGTGAATTAGGGGGGAGGAAGTATAAAAAACTGTTTTTT
>TRBV28|NA|TRBJ2-7|14|NA
CASSLSKGLYEQYF
TGTGCCAGCAGTCTCTCAAAAGGTCTCTACGAGCAGTACTTC
>TRBV29-1|NA|TRBJ2-7|15|NA
CSVESAAKGEYEQYF
TGCAGCGTTGAATCAGCGGCCAAGGGAGAGTACGAGCAGTACTTC
>TRBV27|TRBD2|TRBJ2-1|15|NA
CASSLWTSGLNEQFF
TGTGCCAGCAGTTTATGGACTAGCGGGCTCAATGAGCAGTTCTTC
>TRBV5-1|NA|TRBJ1-2|13|few
CASSQDGNYGYTF
TGCGCCAGCAGCCAAGACGGAAACTATGGCTACACCTTC
>TRBV28|NA|TRBJ2-3|15|NA
CASSFGQGVTDTQYF
TGTGCCAGCAGTTTCGGGCAGGGTGTCACAGATACGCAGTATTTT
>TRBV7-2|TRBD2|TRBJ2-7|18|NA
CASSLTRGRGLAGDEQYF
TGTGCCAGCAGCTTAACTAGGGGGCGGGGACTAGCGGGAGACGAGCAGTACTTC
>TRBV18|NA|TRBJ2-5|13|NA
CASSPGSRETQYF
TGTGCCAGCTCACCTGGGAGTAGAGAGACCCAGTACTTC
>TRBV4-1|NA|TRBJ2-7|14|once
CASSQEGAPREQYF
TGCGCCAGCAGCCAAGAGGGGGCGCCCCGGGAGCAGTACTTC
>TRBV19|NA|TRBJ2-7|15|NA
CASSQGGQFSYEQYF
TGTGCCAGTAGTCAGGGAGGACAGTTCTCCTACGAGCAGTACTTC
>TRBV15|NA|TRBJ1-3|16|NA
CATSRGILGGGNTIYF
TGTGCCACCAGCAGGGGAATACTGGGAGGTGGAAACACCATATATTTT
>TRBV4-1|NA|TRBJ1-5|15|NA
CASSQGVNSNQPQHF
TGCGCCAGCAGCCAAGGGGTGAACAGCAATCAGCCCCAGCATTTT
>TRBV14|TRBD1|TRBJ2-4|16|NA
CASSQDLPGQRNIQYF
TGTGCCAGCAGCCAAGATCTTCCGGGACAGCGAAACATTCAGTACTTC
>TRBV7-3|NA|TRBJ2-5|14|NA
CASSPTGVRETQYF
TGTGCCAGCAGCCCTACCGGAGTCCGCGAGACCCAGTACTTC
>TRBV11-3|NA|TRBJ1-1|12|NA
CASSALGGEAFF
TGTGCCAGCAGCGCCCTCGGGGGTGAAGCTTTCTTT
>TRBV28|TRBD2|TRBJ2-7|15|NA
CASTLGTSSSYEQYF
TGTGCCAGCACCTTGGGGACTAGCTCTTCTTACGAGCAGTACTTC
>TRBV7-2|NA|TRBJ2-7|14|once
CASSSQGLLYEQYF
TGTGCCAGCAGCTCGCAGGGACTTCTCTACGAGCAGTACTTC
>TRBV2|NA|TRBJ2-3|15|NA
CASSEWGSETDTQYF
TGTGCCAGCAGTGAATGGGGGTCAGAGACAGATACGCAGTATTTT
>TRBV5-4|TRBD2|TRBJ2-1|17|NA
CASSTGTSGSPGDEQFF
TGTGCCAGCAGCACCGGGACTAGCGGGAGCCCAGGGGATGAGCAGTTCTTC
>TRBV28|NA|TRBJ2-3|20|NA
CASSDLNRDSPDYSTDTQYF
TGTGCCAGCAGTGATCTAAACCGGGACTCTCCCGACTATAGCACAGATACGCAGTATTTT
>TRBV20-1|NA|TRBJ1-2|9|NA
CSAAYGYTF
TGCAGTGCTGCATATGGCTACACCTTC
>TRBV7-9|NA|TRBJ1-1|16|NA
CASSLGGQGRNTEAFF
TGTGCCAGCAGCTTAGGGGGCCAGGGGAGGAATACTGAAGCTTTCTTT
>TRBV15|NA|TRBJ2-3|15|NA
CATGDGYDLTDTQYF
TGTGCCACCGGGGATGGGTACGACCTCACAGATACGCAGTATTTT
>TRBV7-6|NA|TRBJ2-5|13|NA
CASSFQGRETQYF
TGTGCCAGCAGCTTTCAGGGGCGGGAGACCCAGTACTTC
>TRBV7-9|NA|TRBJ1-4|17|NA
CASSPLDRGLTNEKLFF
TGTGCCAGCAGCCCTCTCGACCGAGGGTTAACTAATGAAAAACTGTTTTTT
>TRBV28|NA|TRBJ2-1|13|NA
CAGTRHLKDEQFF
TGTGCCGGCACGAGGCATCTAAAAGATGAGCAGTTCTTC
>TRBV19|TRBD1|TRBJ2-7|17|NA
CASSIGPQGSISYEQYF
TGTGCCAGTAGTATTGGACCACAGGGGTCGATAAGCTACGAGCAGTACTTC
>TRBV5-4|TRBD1|TRBJ1-1|13|NA
CASTPGQGILAFF
TGTGCCAGCACCCCGGGACAGGGAATTCTAGCTTTCTTT
>TRBV6-5|NA|TRBJ2-5|13|NA
CASSYFLLETQYF
TGTGCCAGCAGTTACTTTCTACTAGAGACCCAGTACTTC
>TRBV5-1|NA|TRBJ2-7|16|NA
CASSLLSGAPLAEQYF
TGCGCCAGCAGCTTGCTTTCGGGGGCCCCCTTGGCCGAGCAGTACTTC
>TRBV15|NA|TRBJ2-3|16|NA
CATSSRKGSGTDTQYF
TGTGCCACCAGCAGCCGGAAGGGGTCTGGCACAGATACGCAGTATTTT
>TRBV7-2|NA|TRBJ2-1|11|NA
CASSFGGEQFF
TGTGCCAGCAGCTTTGGGGGTGAGCAGTTCTTC
>TRBV7-8|TRBD1|TRBJ2-2|17|NA
CASSLAPGGGNTGELFF
TGTGCCAGCAGCTTAGCGCCAGGGGGCGGTAACACCGGGGAGCTGTTTTTT
>TRBV9|TRBD2|TRBJ2-3|16|NA
CASSVGASGMTDTQYF
TGTGCCAGCAGCGTAGGGGCTAGCGGAATGACAGATACGCAGTATTTT
>TRBV4-3|NA|TRBJ2-7|18|NA
CASSQDLPRGEAGYEQYF
TGCGCCAGCAGCCAAGACTTACCCCGTGGGGAGGCGGGCTACGAGCAGTACTTC
>TRBV7-2|NA|TRBJ1-1|14|NA
CASSYLGITTEAFF
TGTGCCAGCAGCTACCTGGGCATCACCACTGAAGCTTTCTTT
>TRBV27|NA|TRBJ1-5|12|few
CASSFPNQPQHF
TGTGCCAGCAGTTTCCCTAATCAGCCCCAGCATTTT
>TRBV4-3|TRBD1|TRBJ1-2|15|NA
CASTQRDRLNYGYTF
TGCGCCAGCACCCAAAGGGACAGGCTTAACTATGGCTACACCTTC
>TRBV9|TRBD1|TRBJ1-2|15|NA
CASSAGGQANYGYTF
TGTGCCAGCAGCGCCGGAGGACAGGCTAACTATGGCTACACCTTC
>TRBV9|NA|TRBJ1-2|15|few
CASSVGEGGGHGYTF
TGTGCCAGCAGCGTAGGGGAGGGCGGCGGTCATGGCTACACCTTC
>TRBV28|NA|TRBJ2-5|14|NA
CASINRPAQETQYF
TGTGCCAGCATTAATCGTCCCGCTCAAGAGACCCAGTACTTC
>TRBV27|NA|TRBJ2-1|15|once
CASSSSVPSYNEQFF
TGTGCCAGCAGTTCTAGCGTTCCCTCCTACAATGAGCAGTTCTTC